Each of the 32 T cell receptor beta chains below was sequenced from the same sample in a study of shared clonotypes between healthy human individuals. Measured with immunoSEQ multiplex PCR; TCRdb has only the in-frame clones, and not every one. This sample has roughly 380,000 clones, with approximately 97% found just once. Sequencing input: memory CD8+ T cells sorted from blood. Noted subset: CD45RO+ cells pooled with CCR7-negative TemRA cells. All receptors come from a man younger than 45 in good health.

V usage is TRBV4-2 and J usage is TRBJ2-5; possibly TRBD1 or TRBD2 for D (5 bases each). The CDR3 totals 14 residues. Trimming left V 4 bases short and J 4 bases short, with 13 bases between. Germline loops: CDR1 LGHNA, CDR2 YNFKEQ. CDR3 sequence: CASSPGTARETQYF. CDR3 nucleotides: TGTGCCAGCAGCCCTGGGACGGCCCGAGAGACCCAGTACTTC.

The chain has TRBV11-2 and TRBJ1-1; D uncertain. The CDR3 length is 13 residues. In germline, CDR1 is SGHAT, CDR2 FQNNGV. The V end was cut by 3 bases, the J end by 0 bases, with 5 bases between. CDR3 residues: CASSLELNTEAFF. The CDR3 coding sequence is TGTGCCAGCAGCTTGGAGCTGAACACTGAAGCTTTCTTT.

This chain connects TRBV5-1 to TRBJ2-7; 8 bases are a match to TRBD2. V shed 5 bases, J shed 2 bases, and the junction held 9 bases outside the gene matches. Germline CDR1 is SGHRS and CDR2 is YFSETQ. This CDR3 comprises 15 residues. The CDR3 bases are TGCGCCAGCAGACTAAGCGGGAGCCCTACCTACGAGCAGTACTTC. Amino acids: CASRLSGSPTYEQYF. Drawing the rest from reference TRBV5-1 and TRBJ2-7, the complete variable domain is KAGVTQTPRYLIKTRGQQVTLSCSPISGHRSVSWYQQTPGQGLQFLFEYFSETQRNKGNFPGRFSGRQFSNSRSEMNVSTLELGDSALYLCASRLSGSPTYEQYFGPGTRLTVT.

This clone was recorded only once. This sequence joins TRBV7-3 and TRBJ2-1, with 8 bases lining up with TRBD2. CDR3 length: 14 amino acids. V dropped 5 bases and J dropped 5; count of bases not matched to a gene: 5. Germline V CDR1 and CDR2: SGHTA, FQGTGA. This CDR3 is CASSPSGSNNEQFF. The CDR3 bases are TGTGCCAGCAGCCCCAGCGGGAGCAACAATGAGCAGTTCTTC.

This clone was found once. The rearrangement links TRBV19 to TRBJ1-2, with TRBD1 matching 11 bases. CDR3 length equals 13 residues. Per the germline V gene, CDR1 is LNHDA and CDR2 is SQIVND (reference sequence). V dropped 8 bases and J dropped 5; count of bases not matched to a gene: 4. In DNA form, the CDR3 reads TGTGCCAGTGGACAGGGGGCGGGATATGGCTACACCTTC. It codes for CASGQGAGYGYTF.

V is TRBV9 and J is TRBJ2-1; no firm D call. Germline V gives CDR1 SGDLS, CDR2 YYNGEE. The V end lost 0 bases, the J end lost 6 bases, and 7 bases lay between the germline ends. This CDR3 spans 13 amino acids. For the CDR3, the DNA is TGTGCCAGCAGCGTAGGACTTCGCAATGAGCAGTTCTTC. This codes for CASSVGLRNEQFF. Using reference TRBV9 and TRBJ2-1 for the parts outside the CDR3, the full variable domain is DSGVTQTPKHLITATGQRVTLRCSPRSGDLSVYWYQQSLDQGLQFLIQYYNGEERAKGNILERFSAQQFPDLHSELNLSSLELGDSALYFCASSVGLRNEQFFGPGTRLTVL.

The V and J genes are TRBV11-1 and TRBJ2-3, with 11 bases aligning to TRBD1. CDR3 length equals 15 residues. Per germline, CDR1 SGHAT and CDR2 FQDESV (reference sequence). V was pared by 5 bases and J by 0 bases, with 1 base of the junction left unmatched. This CDR3 is CASSGQGASTDTQYF. The CDR3 region has the DNA TGTGCCAGCAGCGGACAGGGGGCTAGCACAGATACGCAGTATTTT.

A few counts support this clone. This chain uses TRBV4-2 with TRBJ1-1; possible D gene TRBD1, 5 bases. The V end was cut by 8 bases, the J end by 2 bases, with 9 bases between. The CDR3 runs 12 residues. Germline-derived CDR1 and CDR2 are LGHNA and YNFKEQ. This CDR3 is CASRTSNTEAFF. CDR3 bases: TGTGCCAGCCGGACATCAAACACTGAAGCTTTCTTT.

The chain is built from TRBV6-6 and TRBJ1-2, with D unclear. In germline, CDR1 is MNHNY, CDR2 SVGAGI (reference sequence). This CDR3 has 14 amino acids. V gave up 8 bases and J gave up 3 bases, with 16 bases separating them. As DNA, the CDR3 is TGTGCCAGCCGAGTGATTGGGCCCCACTATGGCTACACCTTC. Protein: CASRVIGPHYGYTF.

The chain joins TRBV27 to TRBJ2-1, with D perhaps matching TRBD1 or TRBD2 (5 bases each). The length of the CDR3 is 14 residues. From germline, CDR1 is MNHEY and CDR2 SMNVEV (reference sequence). Trimming took off 7 bases at V and 4 bases at J, with 14 bases between the two ends. The CDR3 protein is CASKEGDPYNEQFF. DNA for the CDR3: TGTGCCAGCAAAGAAGGGGACCCTTACAATGAGCAGTTCTTC.

The V call is TRBV19, the J call TRBJ2-1, with D perhaps matching TRBD2 (5 bases). Germline-derived CDR1 and CDR2 are LNHDA and SQIVND (reference sequence). The CDR3 sequence is 14 residues long. V was pared by 5 bases and J by 4 bases, with 12 bases between. The CDR3 spells CASSSTTTYNEQFF. CDR3 nucleotides: TGTGCCAGTAGTTCTACGACTACTTACAATGAGCAGTTCTTC.

The genes are TRBV29-1 and TRBJ2-5, with D maybe TRBD1 (6 bases). Germline loops: CDR1 SQVTM, CDR2 ANQGSEA. V was clipped by 7 bases and J by 5 bases, with 8 bases between them. CDR3 length: 10 residues. Here the CDR3 reads CSADRETQYF. In nucleotides, the CDR3 is TGCAGCGCAGACAGGGAGACCCAGTACTTC.

This clone was seen a single time. The chain joins TRBV6-1 to TRBJ1-3, with D unresolved. The germline V gene encodes CDR1 MNHNS and CDR2 SASEGT. CDR3 length equals 13 residues. Deletions cut 6 bases from V and 0 bases from J, with 6 bases between. Here the CDR3 DNA reads TGTGCCAGCAGGGCCAGCTCTGGAAACACCATATATTTT. Translating gives CASRASSGNTIYF.

V and J are TRBV2 and TRBJ1-1; 8 bases are a match to TRBD1. Germline CDR1 is SNHLY and CDR2 is FYNNEI. This CDR3 comprises 14 residues. V shed 3 bases, J shed 0 bases, and the junction held 0 bases outside the gene matches. CDR3 nucleotides: TGTGCCAGCAGTGAGACAGGGGTGAACACTGAAGCTTTCTTT. Encoded protein: CASSETGVNTEAFF.

Points on this clone: Other DNA sequences in the sample encode the same CDR3. The chain combines TRBV5-1 with TRBJ2-5; TRBD2 might be the D (5 bases). The germline V gene has CDR1 SGHRS and CDR2 YFSETQ. The CDR3 length is 13 residues. V was pared by 0 bases and J by 2 bases, with 5 bases between. The CDR3 is CASSLGGQETQYF. As DNA, the CDR3 is TGCGCCAGCAGCTTGGGAGGGCAAGAGACCCAGTACTTC. Drawing the rest from reference TRBV5-1 and TRBJ2-5, the complete variable domain is KAGVTQTPRYLIKTRGQQVTLSCSPISGHRSVSWYQQTPGQGLQFLFEYFSETQRNKGNFPGRFSGRQFSNSRSEMNVSTLELGDSALYLCASSLGGQETQYFGPGTRLLVL.

V is TRBV2 and J is TRBJ2-3; the D gene is possibly TRBD2 (6 bases). The CDR3 covers 16 residues. The V gene's germline CDR1 is SNHLY and CDR2 FYNNEI. V was shortened by 0 bases and J by 0 bases, with 10 bases between the two germline ends. CDR3 sequence reads: CASSEALAISTDTQYF. DNA of the CDR3: TGTGCCAGCAGTGAAGCGCTAGCGATTAGCACAGATACGCAGTATTTT.

This clone showed up just once. The rearrangement joins TRBV9 to TRBJ1-3; 8 bases agree with TRBD1. V gave up 7 bases and J gave up 1 base; unmatched junction bases: 7. Germline lookup yields CDR1 SGDLS and CDR2 YYNGEE. CDR3 length: 15 residues. As DNA, the CDR3 is TGTGCCAGCGGCCGACAGGGGTGGTCTGGAAACACCATATATTTT. As protein: CASGRQGWSGNTIYF.

The V call is TRBV7-9, the J call TRBJ2-7; D call uncertain. The germline V gene encodes CDR1 SEHNR and CDR2 FQNEAQ (reference sequence). The CDR3 covers 11 residues. V gave up 2 bases and J gave up 5 bases, with 4 bases separating them. This CDR3 reads CASSLSDEQYF. CDR3 DNA sequence: TGTGCCAGCAGCTTATCGGACGAGCAGTACTTC. Based on the CDR3 plus reference TRBV7-9 and TRBJ2-7, the full variable domain is DTGVSQNPRHKITKRGQNVTFRCDPISEHNRLYWYRQTLGQGPEFLTYFQNEAQLEKSRLLSDRFSAERPKGSFSTLEIQRTEQGDSAMYLCASSLSDEQYFGPGTRLTVT.

This clone was recorded once. This chain joins TRBV11-2 and TRBJ2-2; 9 bases are shared with TRBD2. The V gene end was trimmed by 4 bases and the J gene end by 6 bases; junction bases not matched to a gene: 3. The CDR3 spans 14 residues. Germline-derived CDR1 and CDR2 are SGHAT and FQNNGV. CDR3 residues: CASSSIAGAGELFF. The CDR3 DNA sequence: TGTGCCAGCAGCTCCATAGCGGGAGCCGGGGAGCTGTTTTTT.

This sequence joins TRBV4-1 and TRBJ2-5, with D possibly matching TRBD2 (6 bases). This CDR3 has 13 residues. The ends were cut back, 8 bases at V and 5 bases at J, with 15 bases in the middle. Germline values: CDR1 MGHRA, CDR2 YSYEKL. The CDR3 nucleotides read TGCGCCAGCCTGGACTATCGGATGGAGACCCAGTACTTC. Encoded protein: CASLDYRMETQYF.

The V gene is TRBV12-2, the J gene TRBJ1-1. TRBV12-2 is deemed a pseudogene. CDR3 size: 13 residues. The CDR3 region has the DNA TGTGCAAGTCGCTCCAGGAGGGGGGCTCGGGCTTTCTTT. Protein product: CASRSRRGARAFF.

The chain couples TRBV6-5 to TRBJ2-5; the match to TRBD2 covers 12 bases. The CDR3 loop spans 15 amino acids. Losses at the gene ends were 4 bases for V and 7 bases for J; bases not matched to a gene: 7. Germline CDR1 MNHEY, CDR2 SVGAGI. This CDR3 is CASSSLAGGPSTQYF. CDR3 nucleotides: TGTGCCAGCAGTTCCCTAGCGGGAGGGCCGTCGACCCAGTACTTC.

The CDR3 is CASSRGGNQPQHF. DNA for the CDR3: TGTGCCAGCAGTCGGGGGGGCAATCAGCCCCAGCATTTT. The chain couples TRBV25-1 to TRBJ1-5; tentatively, D is TRBD1 (5 bases). The CDR3 totals 13 residues. Trimming removed 5 bases from V and 2 bases from J, with 7 bases in between. Germline V gives CDR1 MGHDK, CDR2 SYGVNS.

The gene calls are TRBV19 and TRBJ1-2, with TRBD1 matching 11 bases. The CDR3 loop spans 16 amino acids. CDR1 LNHDA and CDR2 SQIVND come from the germline V gene (reference sequence). V gave up 5 bases and J gave up 6 bases; unmatched junction bases: 11. The CDR3 is CASSPILGQGANGYTF. As DNA, the CDR3 is TGTGCCAGTAGTCCCATCCTAGGACAGGGGGCAAATGGCTACACCTTC.

The CDR3 DNA follows: TGTGCCAGCAGTTACTATGGGACAGGGGGTTCACCCCTCCACTTT. As protein: CASSYYGTGGSPLHF. The J gene is TRBJ1-6, the V gene TRBV6-5; 11 bases align to TRBD1. The ends lost 1 base at V and 9 bases at J; junction bases unmatched: 2. Germline values: CDR1 MNHEY, CDR2 SVGAGI. The CDR3 spans 15 residues.

The V gene is TRBV6-5, the J gene TRBJ1-5; possible D gene TRBD1, 5 bases. CDR1 is MNHEY, CDR2 SVGAGI, per germline. V was shortened by 6 bases and J by 1 base, with 10 bases between the two germline ends. This CDR3 is built from 14 residues. CDR3 bases: TGTGCCAGCAGAGAGGGACCGAGCAATCAGCCCCAGCATTTT. Its translation is CASREGPSNQPQHF.

The chain uses TRBV10-1 and TRBJ2-1; 9 positions match TRBD2. Germline-derived CDR1 and CDR2 are WNHNN and SYGVQD (reference sequence). Trimming at V came to 5 bases and at J to 3 bases, leaving 2 bases not matched to a gene. The CDR3 is made up of 14 amino acids. The CDR3 is CASSFSGSYNEQFF. The CDR3 coding sequence is TGCGCCAGCAGTTTTAGCGGGAGCTACAATGAGCAGTTCTTC.

This rearrangement joins TRBV7-3 to TRBJ2-3; D gene ambiguous. V was cut by 3 bases and J by 3 bases, with 7 bases left in between. The CDR3 has 13 amino acids. Germline V lookup: CDR1 SGHTA, CDR2 FQGTGA. Here the CDR3 reads CASSLQTTDTQYF. The CDR3, as DNA: TGTGCCAGCAGCTTGCAGACAACAGATACGCAGTATTTT.

V usage is TRBV5-1 and J usage is TRBJ1-1, with 10 nucleotides matching TRBD1. V trimming: 3 bases; J trimming: 11 bases; junction bases outside the gene matches: 10. The CDR3 sequence is 14 residues long. Germline loops: CDR1 SGHRS, CDR2 YFSETQ. CDR3 nucleotides: TGCGCCAGCAGCTCGACCGGGACAGGGGTTAGGGCTTTCTTT. Protein: CASSSTGTGVRAFF.

This chain links TRBV7-2 with TRBJ2-7; D uncertain. CDR3 length: 14 amino acids. Germline values: CDR1 SGHTA, CDR2 FQGNSA. V was shortened by 6 bases and J by 6 bases, with 18 bases between the two germline ends. The CDR3 sequence is CASRPGPPSSEQYF. CDR3 nucleotides: TGTGCCAGCAGGCCCGGGCCCCCAAGCAGCGAGCAGTACTTC. The entire variable domain, with the rest obtained from reference TRBV7-2 and TRBJ2-7, is as follows: GAGVSQSPSNKVTEKGKDVELRCDPISGHTALYWYRQSLGQGLEFLIYFQGNSAPDKSGLPSDRFSAERTGGSVSTLTIQRTQQEDSAVYLCASRPGPPSSEQYFGPGTRLTVT.

As concerns this clone: Other DNA sequences within the sample encode an identical CDR3. The chain uses TRBV5-4 and TRBJ1-5; D is ambiguous. With 0 bases removed from V and 3 bases from J, the gap between germline ends came to 4 bases. Germline CDR1 SGHNT, CDR2 YYREEE (reference sequence). The CDR3 is 13 amino acids. The chain's CDR3 is CASSLGPNQPQHF. In DNA form, the CDR3 reads TGTGCCAGCAGCTTGGGGCCCAATCAGCCCCAGCATTTT. The full variable domain, with the rest looked up from reference TRBV5-4 and TRBJ1-5, is ETGVTQSPTHLIKTRGQQVTLRCSSQSGHNTVSWYQQALGQGPQFIFQYYREEENGRGNFPPRFSGLQFPNYSSELNVNALELDDSALYLCASSLGPNQPQHFGDGTRLSIL.

This clone has only a few counts. CDR3 DNA: TGCGCCAGCAGCCGACTAGCGGGAGGGGGCAATGAGCAGTTCTTC. Encoded protein: CASSRLAGGGNEQFF. The gene calls are TRBV5-1 and TRBJ2-1, with 14 nucleotides matching TRBD2. The CDR3 consists of 15 residues. The trim removed 4 bases at V and 6 bases at J, leaving 3 bases unmatched. CDR1 is SGHRS and CDR2 is YFSETQ in the germline V gene.